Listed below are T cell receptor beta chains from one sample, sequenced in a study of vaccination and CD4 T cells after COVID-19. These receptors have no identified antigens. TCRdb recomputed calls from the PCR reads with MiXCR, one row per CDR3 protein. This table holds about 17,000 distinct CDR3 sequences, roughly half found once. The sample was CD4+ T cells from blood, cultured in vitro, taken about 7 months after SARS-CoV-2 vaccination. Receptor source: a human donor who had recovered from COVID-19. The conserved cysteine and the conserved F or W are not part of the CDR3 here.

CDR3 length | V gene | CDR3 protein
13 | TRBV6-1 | ASSEELWGQGFQT
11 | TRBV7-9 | ASSLALYNEQF
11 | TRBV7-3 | ASSNYRGTEAF
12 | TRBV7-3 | ASSLRRGVGEQY
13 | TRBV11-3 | ASSLGQRGLGELF
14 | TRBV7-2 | ASSLSSTSRWETQY
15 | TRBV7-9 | ASSLSVWASGGDEQF
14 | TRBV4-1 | ASSKGRGEGGYGYT
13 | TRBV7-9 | ASSLGVGAITEAF
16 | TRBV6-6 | ASIDLRGLAGGMETQY